What follows are 26 T cell receptor beta chains derived from one specimen sequenced in a study of molecular identifiers for immune sequencing clone quantification. TCRdb reprocessed the PCR reads with MiXCR, giving one entry per CDR3 protein. The sample shows approximately 97,000 distinct CDR3 sequences, approximately 24% of them seen only once. The source material was naive CD8+ T cells from blood, with Jurkat cell RNA spiked in. Subset noted: FACS-sorted CD8+CD4-CCR7+CD45RA+ naive T cells. Receptors originate from a human donor in good health. Some libraries in this study had Jurkat cell RNA spiked in.

The J gene is TRBJ1-5, the V gene TRBV28; weak D call: TRBD1 (5 bases). Germline V gene sequence: CDR1 MDHEN, CDR2 SYDVKM. The ends were cut back, 0 bases at V and 3 bases at J, with 9 bases in the middle. This CDR3 is 15 amino acids long. The CDR3 DNA reads as TGTGCCAGCAGTTTATGGCAGGGAAACAATCAGCCCCAGCATTTT. It yields the protein CASSLWQGNNQPQHF.

This rearrangement joins TRBV6-2 or TRBV6-3 to TRBJ2-7, with D maybe TRBD2 (5 bases). The CDR3 length is 13 residues. Looked up from germline, CDR1 is MNHEY and CDR2 is SVGEGT. V was pared by 2 bases and J by 3 bases, with 8 bases between. The CDR3 is CASSYGRDYEQYF. The CDR3 DNA follows: TGTGCCAGCAGTTACGGACGGGACTACGAGCAGTACTTC.

This sequence joins TRBV20-1 and TRBJ2-7, with 9 nucleotides matching TRBD2. This CDR3 contains 13 residues. The ends lost 7 bases at V and 6 bases at J; junction bases unmatched: 10. CDR1 and CDR2 from the germline V gene are DFQATT and SNEGSKA (reference sequence). CDR3 DNA sequence: TGCAGTGGTATTAGCGGGAGTCTCTCCGAGCAGTACTTC. The encoded protein is CSGISGSLSEQYF.

In this sample, this clonotype turned up many times. The chain carries TRBV6-5 and TRBJ2-7, with D possibly being TRBD2 (6 bases). Between the trimmed V and J ends, which lost 5 bases and 4 bases, there was a span of 21 bases. The CDR3 extends over 16 amino acids. CDR1 is MNHEY, CDR2 SVGAGI, per germline. The CDR3 region is CASSLASPGAAYEQYF. The CDR3, as DNA: TGTGCCAGCAGTCTCGCCAGCCCGGGAGCGGCGTACGAGCAGTACTTC.

At least ten counts were recorded for this clonotype. The J gene is TRBJ2-5, the V gene TRBV5-6, with 10 bases identical to TRBD2. V lost 1 base, J lost 0 bases, and 0 bases stayed unmatched. CDR3 size: 15 residues. In germline, CDR1 is SGHDT, CDR2 YYEEEE. The CDR3 sequence: CASSLLAGDQETQYF. CDR3 sequence (DNA): TGTGCCAGCAGCTTGCTAGCGGGGGACCAAGAGACCCAGTACTTC.

This clonotype was detected ten times or more. The chain recombines TRBV19 with TRBJ2-5; possible D gene TRBD1, 6 bases. Germline V CDR1 and CDR2: LNHDA, SQIVND (reference sequence). The V and J ends lost 8 bases and 2 bases respectively, with 18 bases between them. This CDR3 spans 15 amino acids. CDR3 DNA: TGTGCCAGTGGATCCAGGGGCTTCACTCAAGAGACCCAGTACTTC. Encoded protein: CASGSRGFTQETQYF.

This clonotype has a count of ten or more. The chain employs TRBV7-9 and TRBJ2-5; either TRBD1 or TRBD2 may supply D (6 bases each). There are 13 residues in the CDR3. The V end was cut by 6 bases, the J end by 1 base, with 9 bases between. Germline V CDR1 and CDR2: SEHNR, FQNEAQ (reference sequence). The CDR3 loop reads CASSWGAQETQYF. Here the CDR3 DNA reads TGTGCCAGCAGTTGGGGGGCCCAAGAGACCCAGTACTTC. Full variable domain (rest looked up from reference TRBV7-9 and TRBJ2-5): DTGVSQNPRHKITKRGQNVTFRCDPISEHNRLYWYRQTLGQGPEFLTYFQNEAQLEKSRLLSDRFSAERPKGSFSTLEIQRTEQGDSAMYLCASSWGAQETQYFGPGTRLLVL.

This clonotype was seen repeatedly, ten times or more. The chain has TRBV6-6 and TRBJ2-3; maybe TRBD2 (6 bases). The germline CDR1 and CDR2 sequences are MNHNY and SVGAGI (reference sequence). The CDR3 has 18 amino acids. Between the trimmed V and J ends, which lost 5 bases and 2 bases, there was a span of 23 bases. CDR3 in amino acids: CASSNPFGGGALTDTQYF. CDR3 coding DNA: TGTGCCAGCAGTAACCCCTTTGGAGGAGGGGCACTCACAGATACGCAGTATTTT.

This clonotype was counted many times. The rearrangement links TRBV4-3 to TRBJ2-7; 11 bases are shared with TRBD1. The CDR3 totals 14 residues. The germline CDR1 and CDR2 sequences are LGHNA and YSLEER. V lost 3 bases and J lost 6; bases outside the gene matches: 4. CDR3: CASSHPGTGGEQYF. CDR3 in DNA: TGCGCCAGCAGCCATCCCGGGACAGGGGGCGAGCAGTACTTC.

This clonotype was found many times. The chain carries TRBV12-3 or TRBV12-4 and TRBJ2-7; D is uncertain. The CDR3 totals 13 residues. The V gene lost 6 bases and the J gene lost 3 bases, with 12 bases spanning the gap. CDR3 protein: CASSHGSVYEQYF. Here the CDR3 DNA reads TGTGCCAGCAGCCATGGGTCGGTCTACGAGCAGTACTTC.

The table lists this clonotype with many counts. The V call is TRBV12-3 or TRBV12-4, the J call TRBJ1-2; D may be TRBD1 (6 bases). V was clipped by 6 bases and J by 4 bases, with 21 bases between them. This CDR3 has 16 amino acids. The CDR3 region has the DNA TGTGCCAGCAGCCAAAGCAGGACAGTCACTCTCTATGGCTACACCTTC. Protein sequence: CASSQSRTVTLYGYTF.

This clonotype was detected ten times or more. The chain employs TRBV20-1 and TRBJ1-2; 8 bases map to TRBD1. Trimming cost V 7 bases and J 4 bases; bases outside gene matches: 5. This CDR3 is built from 12 residues. The germline CDR1 and CDR2 sequences are DFQATT and SNEGSKA (reference sequence). The CDR3 sequence is CSVDRGFYGYTF. In nucleotides, the CDR3 is TGCAGTGTTGACAGGGGATTCTATGGCTACACCTTC.

This clonotype appeared many times. This chain uses TRBV5-6 with TRBJ2-5, with D perhaps TRBD1 (5 bases). Germline V CDR1 and CDR2: SGHDT, YYEEEE. The length of the CDR3 is 13 residues. V lost 2 bases to trimming and J lost 6 bases, with 11 bases between them. This chain's CDR3 is CASSFRQQKTQYF. DNA for the CDR3: TGTGCCAGCAGCTTTAGACAGCAGAAGACCCAGTACTTC.

Remarks on this clonotype: A much more abundant neighbour one base away suggests this may be a read error. The V gene is TRBV6-1, the J gene TRBJ2-2, with 12 bases aligning to TRBD2. Germline V gives CDR1 MNHNS, CDR2 SASEGT. This CDR3 spans 17 amino acids. The CDR3 DNA is TGTGCCAGCAGTGAATGGCTAGCGGGGGGGCAGACCGGGGAGCTGCTTTTT. Translated: CASSEWLAGGQTGELLF.

The sample holds many counts of this clonotype. This chain links TRBV19 with TRBJ1-1; D is unresolved. Germline V gene data show CDR1 as LNHDA and CDR2 as SQIVND (reference sequence). The V gene lost 5 bases and the J gene lost 3 bases, with 10 bases spanning the gap. The CDR3 runs 13 residues. CDR3 residues: CASSHQVYTEAFF. The CDR3 nucleotides read TGTGCCAGTAGTCATCAGGTTTACACTGAAGCTTTCTTT.

The chain joins TRBV7-9 to TRBJ2-1; a weak D match, TRBD1 (5 bases). This CDR3 has 14 residues. Germline V gene lookup returns CDR1 SEHNR and CDR2 FQNEAQ (reference sequence). V was clipped by 4 bases and J by 3 bases, with 10 bases between them. The CDR3 here is CASSSGLRYNEQFF. The DNA for the CDR3 is TGTGCCAGCAGCTCAGGGCTTCGCTACAATGAGCAGTTCTTC. Supplemented by reference TRBV7-9 and TRBJ2-1, the full variable domain reads DTGVSQNPRHKITKRGQNVTFRCDPISEHNRLYWYRQTLGQGPEFLTYFQNEAQLEKSRLLSDRFSAERPKGSFSTLEIQRTEQGDSAMYLCASSSGLRYNEQFFGPGTRLTVL.

The sample holds a few counts of this clonotype. The chain uses TRBV12-5 and TRBJ2-2; 7 nucleotides line up with TRBD1. Germline loops: CDR1 LGHNT, CDR2 FRNRAP. Trimming removed 0 bases from V and 3 bases from J; junction bases left unmatched: 7. The CDR3 has 17 residues. The CDR3 here is CASGLVVAGTDTGELFF. DNA for the CDR3: TGTGCTAGTGGTTTGGTAGTGGCCGGGACAGACACCGGGGAGCTGTTTTTT.

A word on this clonotype: This may arise from a read error, as a much more abundant clone is one base away. The chain couples TRBV6-5 to TRBJ2-3, with 7 bases aligning to TRBD1. The CDR3 loop spans 15 amino acids. V lost 10 bases and J lost 2; bases outside the gene matches: 12. Germline values: CDR1 MNHEY, CDR2 SVGAGI. The CDR3 protein is CAITTWTGHTDTQYF. CDR3 bases: TGTGCCATCACCACATGGACAGGCCACACAGATACGCAGTATTTT.

The sample holds many counts of this clonotype. This chain uses TRBV12-3 or TRBV12-4 with TRBJ2-1; D remains ambiguous. The germline V and J ends were trimmed by 3 bases and 6 bases, with 6 bases remaining between them. The length of the CDR3 is 12 residues. The CDR3 here is CASSFGGNEQFF. The CDR3 DNA is TGTGCCAGCAGTTTCGGCGGCAATGAGCAGTTCTTC.

This clonotype occurred many times. CDR3 protein: CASTDWGEAFF. The CDR3, as DNA: TGTGCCAGTACCGACTGGGGTGAAGCTTTCTTT. The chain uses TRBV19 and TRBJ1-1; the D is unclear. Germline V CDR1 and CDR2: LNHDA, SQIVND (reference sequence). The CDR3 sequence is 11 residues long. Trimming removed 7 bases from V and 7 bases from J, with 10 bases in between.

This clonotype was detected many times. This chain uses TRBV18 with TRBJ1-1; D is uncertain. V was clipped by 0 bases and J by 3 bases, with 11 bases between them. The CDR3 has 15 residues. The germline CDR1 and CDR2 sequences are KGHSH and LQKENI. CDR3 protein: CASSPPSRRDTEAFF. The DNA of the CDR3 is TGTGCCAGCTCACCACCGAGCAGAAGGGACACTGAAGCTTTCTTT.

There are many counts of this clonotype. The chain joins TRBV11-2 to TRBJ2-3; the D gene is possibly TRBD2 (5 bases). Germline V gene sequence: CDR1 SGHAT, CDR2 FQNNGV. V shed 1 base and J shed 12 bases, with 14 bases lying between them. This CDR3 has 13 residues. CDR3 sequence (DNA): TGTGCCAGCAGCTTAGCCACTAGTTCCGTACAGTATTTT. Translated: CASSLATSSVQYF.

This clonotype was seen repeatedly, ten times or more. The gene calls are TRBV21-1 and TRBJ2-4; the table's D call, TRBD1, has no DNA check behind it. TRBV21-1 is deemed a pseudogene. CDR3 length: 16 residues. This CDR3 reads CASSSVRDLAKNIQYF. As DNA, the CDR3 is TGTGCCAGCAGCAGTGTCAGGGACCTAGCCAAAAACATTCAGTACTTC.

A remark on this clonotype: This may be a read error, as it is one base from a much larger clone. The rearrangement links TRBV5-4 to TRBJ1-1, with a tentative D call TRBD1 (6 bases). This CDR3 has 12 amino acids. CDR1 and CDR2 (germline): SGHNT, YYREEE (reference sequence). Here the CDR3 reads CASSVRDTVAFF. The CDR3 nucleotides are TGTGCCAGCAGCGTAAGGGACACTGTAGCTTTCTTT.

This clonotype showed up just a few times. The chain uses TRBV4-3 and TRBJ2-6; no reliable D call. The germline gives CDR1 LGHNA, CDR2 YSLEER. The V and J ends lost 0 bases and 5 bases respectively, with 14 bases between them. CDR3 length: 17 amino acids. The CDR3 loop reads CASSQEGRQSRANVLTF. The CDR3 nucleotides are TGCGCCAGCAGCCAAGAAGGGCGACAATCCAGGGCCAACGTCCTGACTTTC.

On this clonotype itself: A much larger clone sits a single nucleotide away, making a read error possible. The chain combines TRBV9 with TRBJ2-7, with D hard to call. The germline CDR1 and CDR2 sequences are SGDLS and YYNGEE. V was cut by 8 bases and J by 0 bases, with 15 bases left in between. The CDR3 is 14 residues long. CDR3 loop: CASGLEENSYEQYF. The CDR3 DNA follows: TGTGCCAGTGGATTAGAGGAAAACTCCTACGAGCAGTACTTC.